The T cell receptor beta chain under discussion was sequenced for a study of shared clonotypes between healthy human individuals. Study-wide context: Those who served as donors were a couple of women and a few men between the ages of 18 and 49. CD4 naive cells filled three plates per donor, CD4 memory three, CD8 naive two and CD8 memory one. Points from the study as a whole: A handful of donors shared about 5% of their naive CD4 clonotypes. Among donors, clonotype sharing was expected to be affected by sequencing depth.

Sequenced by immunoSEQ multiplex PCR; TCRdb stores in-frame clones only, minus some. This sample has around 550,000 clones, with about 95% found just once. On this clone: What it binds is unknown.

CD8 cells regarded as naive lacked CD45RO, were positively chosen for CCR7, and omitted terminally differentiated effector memory CD45RA+ cells. The V and J ends lost 3 bases and 5 bases, in that order; junction bases with no gene match: 7. This CDR3 is 14 amino acids long. The germline V gene encodes CDR1 SGDLS and CDR2 YYNGEE. Sequenced material: naive CD8+ T cells sorted from blood. This rearrangement joins TRBV9 to TRBJ2-7; 8 positions agree with TRBD2. The receptor comes from a woman aged 25 to 39 in good health. The DNA of the CDR3 is TGTGCCAGCAGCGGGGGCGGGAGGTCTGACGAGCAGTACTTC. Its translation is CASSGGGRSDEQYF.